This entry features one T cell receptor (beta chain) sequence. The antigen remains undetermined. Clones were sequenced by immunoSEQ multiplex PCR, and TCRdb holds only the in-frame ones, with some missing. Here the sample spans some 14,000 clones, about four fifths being singletons. This specimen belongs to a study of lymphopenia after photon versus proton radiotherapy. The study, taken as a whole, reports: After the lymphocyte nadir, photon-treated repertoires showed oligoclonal expansion, especially of CD8+ Temra cells.

Germline V gene data show CDR1 as SQVTM and CDR2 as ANQGSEA. The CDR3 extends over 13 amino acids. V gave up 6 bases and J gave up 6 bases; unmatched junction bases: 11. The input for sequencing was peripheral blood, taken from a patient treated with photon-based radiotherapy. The chain joins TRBV29-1 to TRBJ2-7, with TRBD2 matching 7 bases. The clonotype comes from a man aged 50-60 years with gastric cancer. The CDR3: CSVTTGRDGEQYF. CDR3 coding DNA: TGCAGCGTGACGACGGGGAGGGATGGCGAGCAGTACTTC.